A single sample gave rise to the 11 T cell receptor beta chains below, sequenced in a study of T cells in women clearing cervical HPV infection. Generated by immunoSEQ multiplex PCR, the TCRdb table keeps only in-frame clones and is missing some. The sample totals some 31,000 clones. Sequencing was performed on blood buffy coat. These receptor sequences come from a woman aged 18 to 75 with a cervical HPV16 infection that either progressed to CIN3+ or cleared (not recorded which).

CDR3 DNA (partial): TGTGCCAGCAGCGTAGGGGGCCCGGACAAAAACATT. Translating it yields CASSVGGPDKNI. The full CDR3 is CASSVGGPDKNIQYF. The genes are TRBV2 and TRBJ2-4, with TRBD1 identical over 7 bases. With the read ending 3 residues before the CDR3 end, the germline J gene is used to fill in that end. The germline CDR1 and CDR2 sequences are SNHLY and FYNNEI. This CDR3 has 15 residues. V shed 6 bases and J 3 bases; nucleotides not matched to a gene: 8.

Comments on this clone: The read ends 3 residues early relative to the CDR3; the germline J gene fills the gap. V is TRBV18 and J is TRBJ2-2, with 9 bases aligning to TRBD2. Germline-derived CDR1 and CDR2 are KGHSH and LQKENI. Trimming removed 0 bases from V and 1 base from J; junction bases left unmatched: 6. CDR3 size: 18 residues. The CDR3: CASSPPGSGGLNTGELFF. CDR3 DNA, as far as it was read: TGTGCCAGCTCACCACCGGGTAGCGGGGGACTGAACACCGGGGAG.

A word on this clone: The sequence runs out 3 residues before the end of the CDR3; the remainder is reconstructed from the germline J gene. V is TRBV19 and J is TRBJ2-6; 8 bases line up with TRBD1. Germline V gene sequence: CDR1 LNHDA, CDR2 SQIVND (reference sequence). Trimming at V came to 3 bases and at J to 4 bases, leaving 5 bases not matched to a gene. This CDR3 is 16 amino acids long. The CDR3 sequence: CASSIAQGAGANVLTF. The CDR3 bases that were read are TGTGCCAGTAGTATTGCCCAGGGGGCCGGGGCCAACGTC.

As regards this clone: The read stops 3 residues short of the end of the CDR3; the missing end is completed from the germline J gene. The genes are TRBV11-2 and TRBJ2-3; unclear D gene. CDR3 length: 15 amino acids. Per germline, CDR1 SGHAT and CDR2 FQNNGV. Trimming shortened V by 4 bases and J by 1 base, and 12 bases separated the two germline ends. The CDR3 DNA, read in part, is TGTGCCAGCAGCTCGATTTCAAGGCGCACAGATACG. Translated: CASSSISRRTDT. The CDR3 reads in full as CASSSISRRTDTQYF.

On this clone: The DNA ends 3 residues before the CDR3 does, and the rest of the CDR3 is filled in from the germline J gene. The J gene is TRBJ1-2, the V gene TRBV19; weak D call: TRBD1 (5 bases). This CDR3 region has 17 residues. The germline V gene encodes CDR1 LNHDA and CDR2 SQIVND (reference sequence). The CDR3 sequence is CAKHDKVGTSGTNDYTF. The sequenced part of the CDR3 DNA is TGTGCCAAGCACGATAAGGTCGGGACTAGCGGGACGAATGAC.

About this clone: The CDR3 extends 3 residues past the end of the read, so its final part is completed from the germline J gene. V gene TRBV20-1 combines with J gene TRBJ2-5; D perhaps matches TRBD1 (5 bases). The CDR3 length is 14 residues. V was trimmed by 1 base and J by 4 bases, leaving 13 bases between them. The germline V gene has CDR1 DFQATT and CDR2 SNEGSKA (reference sequence). The CDR3 DNA, read in part, is TGCAGTGCTAGAGCAGGGCGCGAAGGAGAGACC. Its protein is CSARAGREGET. The entire CDR3 reads CSARAGREGETQYF.

Of note for this clone: The read ends 3 residues shy of where the CDR3 ends; the end is completed using the germline J gene. This chain links TRBV4-1 with TRBJ1-6; D gene ambiguous. The germline CDR1 and CDR2 sequences are MGHRA and YSYEKL. The ends were cut back, 2 bases at V and 7 bases at J, with 9 bases in the middle. The CDR3 covers 14 residues. The CDR3 bases that were read are TGCGCCAGCAGCCAACAGGAAGACAATTCACCC. This translates into CASSQQEDNSP. The entire CDR3 is CASSQQEDNSPLHF.

Of note for this clone: The read terminates 3 residues ahead of where the CDR3 ends, so the germline J gene completes it. The V and J genes are TRBV2 and TRBJ2-7, with D possibly being TRBD2 (5 bases). Germline V gene sequence: CDR1 SNHLY, CDR2 FYNNEI. Trimming left V 3 bases short and J 6 bases short, with 9 bases between. The CDR3 contains 12 residues. The DNA read from the CDR3 is TGTGCCAGCAGTGAGCGGGCGCCCGAG. Amino acids: CASSERAPE. The CDR3, in full, reads CASSERAPEQYF.

A word on this clone: Sequencing ends 3 residues short of the CDR3 end; the germline J gene provides the rest. The V call is TRBV15, the J call TRBJ1-2; possibly TRBD1 for D (6 bases). The CDR3 covers 14 residues. Germline-derived CDR1 and CDR2 are LNHNV and YYDKDF (reference sequence). Trimming removed 1 base at V and 4 bases at J, with 10 bases between. CDR3 bases read: TGTGCCACCAGCAGAGCAGGGGTCCGCTATGGC. Translated, it gives CATSRAGVRYG. The CDR3 in full is CATSRAGVRYGYTF.

Concerning this clone: The CDR3 extends 3 residues past the end of the read, so its final part is completed from the germline J gene. This chain connects TRBV2 to TRBJ2-7; possibly TRBD2 for D (6 bases). The CDR3 extends over 13 amino acids. Germline V lookup: CDR1 SNHLY, CDR2 FYNNEI. Trimming took 6 bases from V and 0 from J, leaving 9 bases between them. The CDR3 protein is CASRGTFSYEQYF. The DNA read from the CDR3 is TGTGCCAGCAGGGGGACTTTCTCCTACGAG.

With regard to this clone: The CDR3 end is not reached by the read, which stops 3 residues before it; the germline J gene fills it in. The chain has TRBV7-9 and TRBJ2-3; TRBD2 agrees at 9 bases. Germline V CDR1 and CDR2: SEHNR, FQNEAQ (reference sequence). V lost 2 bases, J lost 6 bases, and 6 bases stayed unmatched. The CDR3 contains 15 residues. CDR3 sequence: CASSLWTSDLDTQYF. The sequenced CDR3 bases are TGTGCCAGCAGCTTATGGACTAGCGATTTGGATACG.